This TCR beta chain was recovered during a study of cytomegalovirus exposure and HLA in healthy donors. Study at large: The approximately 120 million unique TCR beta sequences, from roughly 170 million T cells, were found by an earlier analysis. Regarding the study as a whole: While the bulk of TCR sequences proved rare, some public TCRs turned up in many donors.

PCR primers comprised 60 Vbeta and 13 Jbeta primers. Only in-frame clones appear in the TCRdb table, and some are missing; sequencing was by immunoSEQ multiplex PCR. The sample shows 150,000 to 200,000 clones, roughly 12% of them seen only once. CDR3 length equals 15 residues. V lost 0 bases and J lost 11; bases outside the gene matches: 9. The germline V gene has CDR1 MNHEY and CDR2 SVGAGI. This clone appeared a few times. Antigen unknown. Sample: PBMCs. The clonotype was recovered from a man aged 45-65 years in good health and CMV-seropositive. V and J are TRBV6-5 and TRBJ1-4; 7 positions agree with TRBD1. CDR3 protein: CASSYSGGRLGKLFF. CDR3 bases: TGTGCCAGCAGTTACTCAGGGGGCCGCCTGGGGAAACTGTTTTTT.